This record looks at one T cell receptor (beta chain) sequence and its context. Its cognate antigen has yet to be identified. Qualities for individual bases were not recorded, and no much larger clone is one base off. Frozen genomic DNA underwent high-throughput TCRbeta CDR3 sequencing by immunoSEQ, including PCR amplification, mapping, bias correction and internal controls. Regarding the original processing steps: Productive rearrangements were kept, and unique TCRbeta sequences were defined by CDR3 nucleotide sequence plus V and J gene. For a sequence to be called donor-reactive, it needed a frequency of at least 0.01% and at least 5-fold expansion in CFSE-low cells compared with unstimulated pre-transplant cells. Per-subject minimum frequency thresholds, based on the lowest-template unstimulated sample, ensured at least 90% detection power. Jensen-Shannon divergence between the top 1000 TCRbeta sequences post- versus pre-transplant served as the measure of repertoire turnover. Changes in detection of donor-reactive sequences were assessed with two-sided Fisher's exact tests. TCRdb limited this immuneACCESS table to in-frame rearrangements with V and J called. A share of clones is missing; checked studies link under half to unresolved V genes, and the rest is unexplained. The V and J calls and clone size were taken over from that table, and D and trimming were inferred from the DNA. The sample table holds 20,000 to 25,000 clones, of which roughly 92% were seen once. Around 25% of the sample rests with the top ten.

V is shortened by 9 bases, J by 1 base, and the region joining them spans 12 bases. Taken from the germline V gene, the CDR1 and CDR2 loops are SGHTA and FQGNSA. The CDR3 covers 13 residues, taking in both the cysteine and the phenylalanine. The sequence is cut down to CDR3 DNA, 39 bases in frame from base 1. This sample was taken from a study of T cell clones after liver transplantation (dated 2019 in TCRdb). With respect to the entire study: The samples were obtained from ITN030ST, a randomized trial that attempted immunosuppression withdrawal within 2 years after liver transplantation. Blood samples were collected pre-transplant, pre-randomization before withdrawal, and post-randomization after either complete withdrawal or failed withdrawal. No induction therapy was given to the subjects, and standard immunosuppression was administered until randomization at 12-24 months post-transplant. A cohort of 8 liver transplant recipients was studied, of whom 3 were classified as tolerant and 5 as non-tolerant. Of the eight recipients, a few were HCV-positive, while the remaining recipients had been transplanted for non-autoimmune, non-viral indications. Third party-reactive TCRbeta sequences from pre-transplant MLRs were also identified as an antigen-independent comparator for donor-reactive sequences. Tolerance was defined as complete immunosuppression withdrawal for at least one year with no rise in liver enzymes beyond twice the upper limit of normal. After a pre-transplant mixed lymphocyte reaction, TCRbeta sequencing was used to pinpoint donor-reactive T cell clones, which were subsequently tracked in post-transplant blood. On the study overall, not on this receptor specifically: Low numbers of available donor cells limited the measurable donor-reactive repertoire in a couple of subjects. When repertoire turnover was taken into account, detection of donor-reactive sequences was significantly reduced in 7 of 8 subjects for CD4 and in 8 of 8 subjects for CD8. The conclusions were considered preliminary, being limited by small, heterogeneous patient numbers and non-standardized post-transplant time points. A greater decline was seen for donor-reactive sequences than for third party-reactive sequences, suggesting partial antigen-specific deletion unrelated to withdrawal success. In 5 of 8 subjects, regardless of tolerance or HCV status, circulating donor-reactive CD4 TCRbeta sequences dropped significantly post-transplant. Because no allograft tissue specimens were available, donor-reactive T cells may have migrated into the graft instead of being deleted.

Unstimulated PBMCs, after thawing, were stained for CD3, CD4 and CD8 and then FACS-sorted into CD3+CD4+ and CD3+CD8+ populations. Each of the 8 studied subjects was randomized to immunosuppression withdrawal. Genomic DNA was isolated with the Qiagen DNeasy Blood and Tissue Kit. The chain was built from TRBV7-2 and TRBJ1-1, and TRBD1 may be the D gene, going by 5 matching bases. The source of this sequence is a human patient who received a liver transplant. After a transplant, the donor of the graft may account for some T cells. The specimen was CD8+ T cells from blood, collected less than 27 months after liver transplant. Here the CDR3 is given as CASTAGRNTEAFF. Read as DNA, the sequence is TGTGCCAGTACGGCAGGGAGGAACACTGAAGCTTTCTTT.